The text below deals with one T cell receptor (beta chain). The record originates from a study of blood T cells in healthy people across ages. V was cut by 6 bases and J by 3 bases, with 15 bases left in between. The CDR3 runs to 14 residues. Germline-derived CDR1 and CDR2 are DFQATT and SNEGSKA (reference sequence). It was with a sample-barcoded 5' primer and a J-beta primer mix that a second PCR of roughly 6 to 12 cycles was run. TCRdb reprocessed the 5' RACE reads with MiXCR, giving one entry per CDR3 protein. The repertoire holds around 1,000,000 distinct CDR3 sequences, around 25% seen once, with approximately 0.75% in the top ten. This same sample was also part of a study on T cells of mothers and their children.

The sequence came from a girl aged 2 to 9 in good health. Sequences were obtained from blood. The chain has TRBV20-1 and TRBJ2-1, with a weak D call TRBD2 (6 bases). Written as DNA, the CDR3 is TGCAGTGCCACAATACAAGCGGGCTACAATGAGCAGTTCTTC. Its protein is CSATIQAGYNEQFF.